The 24 T cell receptor beta chains below were found in one sample sequenced in a study of vaccination and CD4 T cells after COVID-19 (dated 2022 in TCRdb). According to the study, the label for this sample's time point signals: late sampling 161 to 241 days after vaccination in a few convalescent patients. Explained via the paper, the treatment or condition label denotes: approximately 9-day PBMC culture with coronavirus spike peptide pools or control peptides (ViraFEST assay). These TCRs' antigens remain unknown. Library prep was done by PCR. The sample was run on an Illumina iSeq 100. DNA from cultured CD4+ T cells underwent TCR sequencing with the Oncomine TCR Beta short-read assay at the Johns Hopkins FTIC core. TCRdb itself trimmed the public reads at Q25 with fastp, ran MiXCR and retained productive beta chains. Each entry merges the rows of one CDR3 protein and shows their most common DNA and genes. A total of around 23,000 distinct CDR3 sequences appear in this sample, 42% of them only once. The ten most abundant clones make up around 4% of the sample.

The source was CD4+ T cells from blood, cultured in vitro, collected about 7 months after SARS-CoV-2 vaccination. Receptors originate from a human donor who had recovered from COVID-19.

The chain couples TRBV7-2 to TRBJ2-6; D may be TRBD2 (5 bases). With 1 base removed from V and 0 bases from J, the gap between germline ends came to 10 bases. The CDR3 consists of 17 residues. Per the germline V gene, CDR1 is SGHTA and CDR2 is FQGNSA. The CDR3 protein is CASSLGGPRSGANVLTF. CDR3 in DNA: TGTGCCAGCAGCTTAGGAGGGCCCCGCTCTGGGGCCAACGTCCTGACTTTC.

The CDR3: CSVTGTSGRGAYEQYF. Here the CDR3 DNA reads TGCAGCGTAACCGGGACTAGCGGGAGGGGCGCGTACGAGCAGTACTTC. The V and J genes are TRBV29-1 and TRBJ2-7; 16 positions match TRBD2. Trimming cost V 6 bases and J 4 bases; bases outside gene matches: 9. Germline CDR1 SQVTM, CDR2 ANQGSEA. This CDR3 spans 16 amino acids.

The chain is built from TRBV18 and TRBJ1-6; TRBD1 aligns across 9 bases. Looked up from germline, CDR1 is KGHSH and CDR2 is LQKENI. The CDR3 extends over 16 amino acids. Trimming took 6 bases from V and 7 from J; bases not matched to a gene: 10. DNA for the CDR3: TGTGCCAGCTCGCCAACAGGGGGCGCAGGGAATTCACCCCTCCACTTT. Its protein is CASSPTGGAGNSPLHF.

Only a few counts were recorded for this clonotype. V usage is TRBV6-1 and J usage is TRBJ2-7; TRBD2 might be the D (5 bases). V lost 7 bases to trimming and J lost 0 bases, with 13 bases between them. The CDR3 sequence is 14 residues long. Germline CDR1 reads MNHNS; CDR2 reads SASEGT. The DNA for the CDR3 is TGTGCCAGCACATCCCTCGGACTCTCCTACGAGCAGTACTTC. Amino acids: CASTSLGLSYEQYF.

The gene calls are TRBV6-1 and TRBJ2-7, with 8 bases lining up with TRBD2. CDR1 and CDR2 (germline): MNHNS, SASEGT. The CDR3 extends over 15 amino acids. Unmatched junction bases numbered 13, after V lost 8 bases and J lost 4 bases. The CDR3 protein is CASSSLREGVYEQYF. The CDR3 DNA follows: TGTGCCAGCTCCTCCCTCCGGGAGGGGGTATACGAGCAGTACTTC.

This clonotype appeared a single time. This chain connects TRBV20-1 to TRBJ2-1, with unresolved D. The V end was cut by 4 bases, the J end by 0 bases, with 10 bases between. The CDR3 spans 14 residues. Germline V CDR1 and CDR2: DFQATT, SNEGSKA (reference sequence). CDR3 residues: CSAIRSPSYNEQFF. Written as DNA, the CDR3 is TGCAGTGCTATTAGATCGCCCTCCTACAATGAGCAGTTCTTC.

The V gene is TRBV7-9, the J gene TRBJ1-5, with D uncertain. The germline CDR1 and CDR2 sequences are SEHNR and FQNEAQ (reference sequence). V was trimmed by 8 bases and J by 0 bases, leaving 5 bases between them. The length of the CDR3 is 12 residues. CDR3 in DNA: TGTGCCAGCGGCCTTAGCAATCAGCCCCAGCATTTT. Translated: CASGLSNQPQHF.

The rearrangement links TRBV6-1 to TRBJ1-1, with D perhaps TRBD1 (5 bases). Per germline, CDR1 MNHNS and CDR2 SASEGT. Trimming pared 6 bases from V and 6 bases from J, leaving 20 bases between. This CDR3 region has 15 residues. The CDR3 DNA reads TGTGCCAGCAGACGGACCAGGGATTCAGGCTCTGAAGCTTTCTTT. This codes for CASRRTRDSGSEAFF.

This clonotype was found a few times. The chain recombines TRBV7-9 with TRBJ1-5, with unresolved D. Trimming left V 8 bases short and J 9 bases short, with 17 bases between. Germline V lookup: CDR1 SEHNR, CDR2 FQNEAQ (reference sequence). This CDR3 is 13 amino acids long. CDR3 sequence (DNA): TGTGCCAGCGAAGCAGGTACGGGAGGGCCCCAGCATTTT. Its protein product is CASEAGTGGPQHF.

This clonotype was picked up one time. This chain joins TRBV19 and TRBJ1-5, with TRBD1 matching 9 bases. V lost 5 bases, J lost 2 bases, and 10 bases stayed unmatched. Germline V CDR1 and CDR2: LNHDA, SQIVND (reference sequence). The CDR3 is 17 amino acids. The CDR3, as DNA: TGTGCCAGTAGTCCCTTTACAGGGGGCGTAGGCAATCAGCCCCAGCATTTT. This codes for CASSPFTGGVGNQPQHF.

This chain joins TRBV7-3 and TRBJ2-1; 11 bases are a match to TRBD2. The germline CDR1 and CDR2 sequences are SGHTA and FQGTGA. With V trimmed by 6 bases and J by 9 bases, 7 bases remained unmatched. This CDR3 region has 14 residues. The CDR3 DNA is TGTGCCAGCAGGGATAGCGGGAGGGCCGGTGAGCAGTTCTTC. The encoded protein is CASRDSGRAGEQFF. The whole variable domain, filled in from reference TRBV7-3 and TRBJ2-1, reads GAGVSQTPSNKVTEKGKYVELRCDPISGHTALYWYRQSLGQGPEFLIYFQGTGAADDSGLPNDRFFAVRPEGSVSTLKIQRTERGDSAVYLCASRDSGRAGEQFFGPGTRLTVL.

The CDR3 spells CSQAGQGLRGYTF. The CDR3 nucleotides are TGCAGTCAGGCGGGGCAGGGGTTACGTGGCTACACCTTC. The V call is TRBV20-1, the J call TRBJ1-2; possibly TRBD1 for D (6 bases). This CDR3 comprises 13 residues. Germline loops: CDR1 DFQATT, CDR2 SNEGSKA (reference sequence). V lost 8 bases to trimming and J lost 7 bases, with 20 bases between them.

This rearrangement joins TRBV5-1 to TRBJ2-5, with D perhaps matching TRBD1 or TRBD2 (5 bases each). Between the trimmed V and J ends, which lost 3 bases and 7 bases, there was a span of 16 bases. The germline gives CDR1 SGHRS, CDR2 YFSETQ. CDR3 size: 14 residues. CDR3 sequence (DNA): TGCGCCAGCAGCTCCCGACAGACACTAGGGACCCAGTACTTC. It yields the protein CASSSRQTLGTQYF.

The chain joins TRBV12-3 or TRBV12-4 to TRBJ2-3; the D gene is possibly TRBD2 (6 bases). Trimming cost V 6 bases and J 3 bases, with 13 bases left between them. This CDR3 comprises 14 residues. The CDR3 coding sequence is TGTGCCAGCAGCAAGGGACTTCCAACAGATACGCAGTATTTT. Translated, it gives CASSKGLPTDTQYF.

This clonotype came up a few times. V gene TRBV28 combines with J gene TRBJ1-5, with D unresolved. The CDR3 totals 13 residues. Germline loops: CDR1 MDHEN, CDR2 SYDVKM. Deletions cut 2 bases from V and 9 bases from J, with 11 bases between. In nucleotides, the CDR3 is TGTGCCAGCAGTTTACAAAGCCGTCGGCCCCAGCATTTT. It yields the protein CASSLQSRRPQHF.

The rearrangement uses TRBV24-1 and TRBJ2-3; weak D call: TRBD2 (5 bases). V lost 7 bases, J lost 4 bases, and 14 bases lay in between. Germline CDR1 reads KGHDR; CDR2 reads SFDVKD. This CDR3 is built from 14 residues. The DNA of the CDR3 is TGTGCCACCAGGGACCAGGCGGGTTCAGATACGCAGTATTTT. Its protein is CATRDQAGSDTQYF.

This clonotype was seen a handful of times. This chain links TRBV21-1 with TRBJ1-2. TRBV21-1 is recorded as a pseudogene. This CDR3 contains 17 residues. The CDR3 protein is CASSKVAGPLANYGYTF. CDR3 nucleotide sequence: TGTGCCAGCAGCAAAGTCGCGGGGCCCTTAGCTAACTATGGCTACACCTTC.

V gene TRBV7-2 combines with J gene TRBJ2-1, with 7 positions matching TRBD1. V shed 5 bases, J shed 6 bases, and the junction held 7 bases outside the gene matches. This CDR3 spans 14 amino acids. CDR1 SGHTA and CDR2 FQGNSA come from the germline V gene. DNA of the CDR3: TGTGCCAGCAGCCCAAGTAGACAGGGCAATGAGCAGTTCTTC. Amino acids: CASSPSRQGNEQFF.

This clonotype was seen more than once but under ten times. The V gene is TRBV20-1, the J gene TRBJ2-5, with 7 nucleotides matching TRBD2. The CDR3 contains 13 residues. Germline V CDR1 and CDR2: DFQATT, SNEGSKA (reference sequence). Germline trimming cut 2 bases from V and 5 bases from J; bases unmatched to any gene: 5. The CDR3 DNA reads TGCAGTGCTAGACGGCAGGGAGGGGAGACCCAGTACTTC. It specifies CSARRQGGETQYF.

This chain connects TRBV11-2 to TRBJ2-7; tentatively, D is TRBD2 (5 bases). V shed 5 bases and J shed 3 bases, with 8 bases lying between them. Germline loops: CDR1 SGHAT, CDR2 FQNNGV. The CDR3 runs to 12 residues. The CDR3 spells CASSGRYYEQYF. CDR3 nucleotides: TGTGCCAGCAGCGGGAGATACTACGAGCAGTACTTC.

This clonotype was seen only a few times. The chain couples TRBV24-1 to TRBJ2-5, with D tentatively TRBD1 or TRBD2 (7 bases each). Trimming took 4 bases from V and 4 from J, leaving 15 bases between them. CDR1 and CDR2 (germline): KGHDR, SFDVKD. The CDR3 length is 15 residues. CDR3 in DNA: TGTGCCACCAGTGAGCCCAGGGGGGGTCGAGAGACCCAGTACTTC. It codes for CATSEPRGGRETQYF.

The rearrangement joins TRBV2 to TRBJ1-6; D perhaps matches TRBD1 (5 bases). V gave up 8 bases and J gave up 4 bases, with 9 bases separating them. The CDR3 consists of 13 residues. Germline loops: CDR1 SNHLY, CDR2 FYNNEI. CDR3 sequence reads: CASLWGYNSPLHF. The DNA for the CDR3 is TGTGCCAGCTTGTGGGGGTATAATTCACCCCTCCACTTT.

The chain combines TRBV4-2 with TRBJ1-1; D not resolved. V gave up 5 bases and J gave up 3 bases, with 10 bases separating them. The CDR3 is 13 residues long. Germline V lookup: CDR1 LGHNA, CDR2 YNFKEQ. The DNA for the CDR3 is TGTGCCAGCAGCACTCGGCAGGACACTGAAGCTTTCTTT. Translation gives CASSTRQDTEAFF.

This clonotype turned up a few times. J is TRBJ1-6 and V is TRBV7-6, with D perhaps TRBD1 (6 bases). This CDR3 is built from 12 residues. The V end was cut by 5 bases, the J end by 11 bases, with 10 bases between. Germline loops: CDR1 SGHVS, CDR2 FNYEAQ. The CDR3 loop is CASSQGRAPLHF. CDR3 coding DNA: TGTGCCAGCAGCCAGGGGCGGGCACCCCTCCACTTT.